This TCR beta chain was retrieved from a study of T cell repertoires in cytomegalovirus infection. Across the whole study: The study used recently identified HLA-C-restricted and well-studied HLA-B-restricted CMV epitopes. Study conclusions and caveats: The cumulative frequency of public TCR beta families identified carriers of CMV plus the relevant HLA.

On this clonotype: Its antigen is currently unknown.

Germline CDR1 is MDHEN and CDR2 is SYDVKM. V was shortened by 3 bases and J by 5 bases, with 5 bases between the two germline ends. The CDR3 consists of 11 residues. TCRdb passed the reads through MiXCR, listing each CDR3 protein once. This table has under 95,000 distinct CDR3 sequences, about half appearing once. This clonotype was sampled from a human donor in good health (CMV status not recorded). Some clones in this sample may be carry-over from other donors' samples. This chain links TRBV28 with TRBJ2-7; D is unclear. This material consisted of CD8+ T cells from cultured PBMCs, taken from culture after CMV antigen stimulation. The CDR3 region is CASSFRHEQYF. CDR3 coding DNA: TGTGCCAGCAGTTTTCGGCACGAGCAGTACTTC.